This T cell receptor (beta chain) was sequenced for a study of cytomegalovirus exposure and HLA in healthy donors. This clone has just a few counts. Its antigen remains unknown. Use of 60 Vbeta and 13 Jbeta primers characterized the PCR. Libraries were prepared by immunoSEQ multiplex PCR; TCRdb keeps only in-frame clonotypes and omits some of them. The sample yields roughly 190,000 clones, 81% seen once. With 5 bases removed from V and 1 base from J, the gap between germline ends came to 15 bases. The CDR3 length is 15 residues. Germline values: CDR1 MNHEY, CDR2 SVGAGI. Nominally healthy donors were sampled, though unrecorded immune exposures were likely. Points from the study as a whole: Associated with cytomegalovirus, according to the listing, were 150 to 200 TCR beta chains. Later analysis placed DRB1 highest and HLA-C lowest in TCR association rates, which differed by HLA locus. A prior analysis recorded that most TCR beta V segments were productive about 87% or about 30% of the time.

The sample comprised PBMCs. The TCR was taken from a man between 50 and 59 years old in good health and CMV-seronegative. The chain combines TRBV6-5 with TRBJ2-7; the D gene is possibly TRBD2 (6 bases). CDR3 residues: CASSPPPAGSYEQYF. In DNA, the CDR3 is TGTGCCAGCAGTCCCCCCCCGGCGGGGTCCTACGAGCAGTACTTC.